These T cell receptor beta chains were read from a single sample in a study of regulatory T cells in long-lasting Graves disease. One entry per CDR3 protein results from TCRdb running MiXCR on the multiplex PCR reads. Of roughly 700,000 distinct CDR3 sequences detected, about 30% appear once; the ten largest clones hold under 55%. The sample in question was peripheral blood mononuclear cells (PBMCs), obtained when the disease was refractory, from a patient treated with antithyroid drugs. The source is a female donor with Graves disease. Both conserved end residues are part of each CDR3. D genes are given only for firm matches. Clone size appears in some rows only: once, few, many, or a class for an expanded clone.

V gene,D gene,clone size,J gene,CDR3 protein,CDR3 DNA
TRBV30,NA,NA,TRBJ1-3,CAWSVRGGSGNTIYF,TGTGCCTGGAGTGTACGGGGCGGCTCTGGAAACACCATATATTTT
TRBV27,NA,many,TRBJ1-5,CASSPSPGVNQPQHF,TGTGCCAGCAGTCCTTCTCCTGGGGTCAATCAGCCCCAGCATTTT
TRBV5-1,TRBD2,few,TRBJ2-7,CASSPNPAGVLGAYEQYF,TGCGCCAGCAGCCCTAACCCAGCGGGAGTATTGGGCGCCTACGAGCAGTACTTC
TRBV12-3/TRBV12-4,TRBD1,many,TRBJ2-5,CASSFTNGTGVFIRQETQYF,TGTGCCAGCAGTTTTACGAACGGGACAGGGGTCTTTATTCGCCAAGAGACCCAGTACTTC
TRBV6-9,TRBD1,NA,TRBJ1-1,CASSWGQDRMNTEAFF,TGTGCCAGCAGTTGGGGACAGGACCGTATGAACACTGAAGCTTTCTTT
TRBV30,NA,few,TRBJ1-2,CAGHGYTF,TGTGCCGGTCACGGCTACACCTTC
TRBV27,NA,many,TRBJ2-5,CASSPAGRQETQYF,TGTGCCAGCAGTCCCGCCGGCAGGCAAGAGACCCAGTACTTC
TRBV20-1,NA,NA,TRBJ1-5,CSASPGRGGQPQHF,TGCAGTGCTTCCCCAGGGAGGGGGGGTCAGCCCCAGCATTTT
TRBV6-2/TRBV6-3,NA,NA,TRBJ1-5,CASGRYRDQPQHF,TGTGCCAGCGGGCGATACAGGGATCAGCCCCAGCATTTT
TRBV7-2,NA,NA,TRBJ2-5,CASSLRAAGEGQETQYF,TGTGCCAGCAGCTTACGGGCGGCAGGGGAAGGCCAAGAGACCCAGTACTTC
TRBV6-1,TRBD2,few,TRBJ2-7,CASKGWREDPPEQYF,TGTGCCAGCAAGGGATGGCGGGAGGATCCCCCCGAGCAGTACTTC
TRBV7-2,TRBD1,many,TRBJ2-7,CASSARTGDEQYF,TGTGCCAGCAGCGCCCGGACAGGGGACGAGCAGTACTTC
TRBV6-5,NA,NA,TRBJ1-2,CASSYSAGAPKVGGYTF,TGTGCCAGCAGTTATTCGGCAGGGGCACCTAAGGTTGGGGGCTACACCTTC
TRBV5-6,TRBD1,once,TRBJ1-2,CASSSALGGGSHGYTF,TGTGCCAGCAGCTCCGCCCTGGGAGGGGGCTCCCACGGCTACACCTTC
TRBV5-6,TRBD1,NA,TRBJ1-2,CASSLRTGGLYGYTF,TGTGCCAGCAGCTTGAGGACAGGGGGGCTTTACGGCTACACCTTC
TRBV29-1,NA,NA,TRBJ1-2,CSAGTEGNYGYTF,TGCAGCGCTGGGACCGAGGGAAATTATGGCTACACCTTC
TRBV10-1,NA,NA,TRBJ1-5,CASSESGGDQPQHF,TGCGCCAGCAGTGAGTCGGGAGGCGATCAGCCCCAGCATTTT
TRBV29-1,NA,many,TRBJ1-6,CSVMTQTDSPLHF,TGCAGCGTCATGACCCAGACCGATTCACCCCTCCACTTT
TRBV16,NA,NA,TRBJ1-1,CASSQSGGNTEAFF,TGTGCCAGCAGCCAATCGGGGGGGAACACTGAAGCTTTCTTT
TRBV20-1,TRBD2,NA,TRBJ2-5,CSASSGIQETQYF,TGCAGTGCTAGTAGCGGGATTCAAGAGACCCAGTACTTC
TRBV29-1,TRBD1,NA,TRBJ1-1,CSVETGGSEAFF,TGCAGCGTTGAGACAGGGGGCTCTGAAGCTTTCTTT
TRBV19,NA,NA,TRBJ1-2,CASRGVQLYGYAF,TGTGCCAGTCGAGGAGTTCAGCTCTATGGCTACGCCTTC
TRBV12-3/TRBV12-4,NA,many,TRBJ1-2,CASGGGTNYGYTF,TGTGCCAGCGGGGGCGGTACTAACTATGGCTACACCTTC
TRBV20-1,NA,many,TRBJ1-5,CSASRRLISQPQHF,TGCAGTGCTAGTCGCAGACTGATCAGTCAGCCCCAGCATTTT
TRBV6-1,TRBD2,NA,TRBJ2-7,CASSEAGGPPYEQYF,TGTGCCAGCAGTGAAGCGGGAGGGCCGCCCTACGAGCAGTACTTC
TRBV6-1,NA,few,TRBJ1-1,CASSTKSFARNTEAFF,TGTGCCAGCAGCACCAAGAGCTTCGCCCGGAACACTGAAGCTTTCTTT
TRBV27,TRBD1,many,TRBJ2-7,CASSLLRQDRAYEQYF,TGTGCCAGCAGTTTATTGCGACAGGACAGGGCCTACGAGCAGTACTTC
TRBV29-1,TRBD1,few,TRBJ1-2,CSVEGGTGASNYGYTF,TGCAGCGTTGAAGGGGGAACAGGGGCCTCTAACTATGGCTACACCTTC
TRBV28,TRBD1,many,TRBJ1-2,CASSGAPGDRPSYGYTF,TGTGCCAGCAGTGGTGCCCCTGGGGACAGGCCCTCCTATGGCTACACCTTC
TRBV11-2,NA,few,TRBJ1-1,CASSSPTAMVTEAFF,TGTGCCAGCAGCTCCCCGACGGCGATGGTAACTGAAGCTTTCTTT
TRBV6-1,TRBD2,NA,TRBJ2-7,CASKVDGLAGYEQYF,TGTGCCAGCAAGGTGGATGGGCTAGCGGGATACGAGCAGTACTTC
TRBV28,TRBD1,few,TRBJ1-5,CASSRDRGEDQPQHF,TGTGCCAGCAGCCGTGACAGGGGCGAAGATCAGCCCCAGCATTTT
TRBV9,NA,NA,TRBJ1-2,CASSVASNYGYTF,TGTGCCAGCAGCGTTGCATCTAACTATGGCTACACCTTC
TRBV5-5,TRBD1,many,TRBJ1-2,CASSARDRADYGYTF,TGTGCCAGCAGCGCCCGGGACAGGGCGGACTATGGCTACACCTTC
TRBV2,NA,NA,TRBJ1-4,CASSADNRATNEKLFF,TGTGCCAGCAGCGCGGACAACAGGGCAACTAATGAAAAACTGTTTTTT
TRBV5-1,NA,NA,TRBJ1-2,CASSYGSVSSPNYGYTF,TGCGCCAGCTCTTATGGCTCTGTCAGCTCTCCTAACTATGGCTACACCTTC
TRBV19,NA,few,TRBJ1-1,CASSRDKYTEAFF,TGTGCCAGTTCTCGGGACAAGTATACTGAAGCTTTCTTT